This T cell receptor beta chain was sequenced for a study of cytotoxic CD8 clonotypes in ibrutinib-treated CLL. Study information: Response samples were drawn at a median of approximately 11 months of treatment, range 6 to 36. Study-wide results and limits: Baseline clonality, higher than in age-matched healthy donors, tracked circulating CD8+ T-cell counts.

Some clones are missing from TCRdb's copy, which holds only in-frame ones; the method was immunoSEQ multiplex PCR. The sample has some 140,000 clones; approximately 80% are singletons. Roughly 2 micrograms of genomic DNA, which was extracted from cryopreserved PBMCs, served as the material used for the TCR beta libraries. This clone was seen only once. What it binds is unknown. Sequencing used PBMCs, obtained after 24 months of ibrutinib treatment. The sequence came from a human donor with chronic lymphocytic leukemia.

This chain's CDR3 is CASSSAGADTQYF. CDR3 coding DNA: TGTGCCAGCAGCTCGGCGGGAGCAGATACGCAGTATTTT. V usage is TRBV5-4 and J usage is TRBJ2-3; 7 nucleotides agree with TRBD2. J lost 4 bases, V lost 3 bases, and 2 bases had no gene match. The CDR3 spans 13 residues. Germline assignment: CDR1 SGHNT and CDR2 YYREEE (reference sequence).